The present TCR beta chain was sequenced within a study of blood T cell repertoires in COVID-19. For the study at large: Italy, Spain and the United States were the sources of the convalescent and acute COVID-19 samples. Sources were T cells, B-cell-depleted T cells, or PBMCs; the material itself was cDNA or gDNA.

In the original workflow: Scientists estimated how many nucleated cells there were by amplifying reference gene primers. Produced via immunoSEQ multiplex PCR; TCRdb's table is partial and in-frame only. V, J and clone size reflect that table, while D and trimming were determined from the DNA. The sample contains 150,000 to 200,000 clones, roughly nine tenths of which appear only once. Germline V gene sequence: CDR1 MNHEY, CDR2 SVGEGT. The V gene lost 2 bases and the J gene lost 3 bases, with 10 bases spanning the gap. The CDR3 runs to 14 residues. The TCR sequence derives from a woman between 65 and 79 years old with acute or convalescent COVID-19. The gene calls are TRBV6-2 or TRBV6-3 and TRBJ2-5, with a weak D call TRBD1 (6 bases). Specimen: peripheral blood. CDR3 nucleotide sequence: TGTGCCAGCAGTTACGCTTGGACAGAAGAGACCCAGTACTTC. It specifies CASSYAWTEETQYF.